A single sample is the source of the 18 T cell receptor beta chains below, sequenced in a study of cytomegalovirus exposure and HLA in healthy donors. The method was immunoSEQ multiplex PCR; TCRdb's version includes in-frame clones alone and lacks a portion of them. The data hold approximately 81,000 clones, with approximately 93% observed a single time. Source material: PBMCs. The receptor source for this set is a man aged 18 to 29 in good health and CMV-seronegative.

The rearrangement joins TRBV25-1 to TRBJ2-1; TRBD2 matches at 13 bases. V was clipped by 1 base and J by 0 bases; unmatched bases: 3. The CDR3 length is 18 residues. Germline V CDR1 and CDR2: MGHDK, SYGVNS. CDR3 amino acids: CASSEWTSGRRSYNEQFF. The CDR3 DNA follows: TGTGCCAGCAGTGAATGGACTAGCGGGAGACGCTCCTACAATGAGCAGTTCTTC.

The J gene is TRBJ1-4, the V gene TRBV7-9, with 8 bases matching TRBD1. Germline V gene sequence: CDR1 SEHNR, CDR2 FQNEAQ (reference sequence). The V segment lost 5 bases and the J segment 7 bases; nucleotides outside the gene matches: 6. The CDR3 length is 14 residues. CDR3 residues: CASSPGQGPEKLFF. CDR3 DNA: TGTGCCAGCAGCCCCGGACAGGGACCTGAAAAACTGTTTTTT.

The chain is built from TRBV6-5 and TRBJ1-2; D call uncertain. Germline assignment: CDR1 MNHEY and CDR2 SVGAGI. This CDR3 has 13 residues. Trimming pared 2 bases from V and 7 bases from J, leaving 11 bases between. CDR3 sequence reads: CASSYTEYSGYTF. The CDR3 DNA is TGTGCCAGCAGTTACACGGAGTATAGTGGCTACACCTTC.

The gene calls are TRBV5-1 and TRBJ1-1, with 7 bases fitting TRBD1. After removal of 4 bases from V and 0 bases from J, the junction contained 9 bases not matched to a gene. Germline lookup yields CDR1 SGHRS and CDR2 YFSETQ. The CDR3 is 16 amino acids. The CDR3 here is CASSARTGNMNTEAFF. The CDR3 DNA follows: TGCGCCAGCAGCGCCCGGACAGGTAACATGAACACTGAAGCTTTCTTT.

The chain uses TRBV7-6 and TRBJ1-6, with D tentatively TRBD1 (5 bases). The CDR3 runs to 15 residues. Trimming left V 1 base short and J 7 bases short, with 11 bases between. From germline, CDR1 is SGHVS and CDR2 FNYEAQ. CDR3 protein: CASSLVQGTNSPLHF. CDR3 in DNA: TGTGCCAGCAGCTTAGTGCAGGGAACCAATTCACCCCTCCACTTT.

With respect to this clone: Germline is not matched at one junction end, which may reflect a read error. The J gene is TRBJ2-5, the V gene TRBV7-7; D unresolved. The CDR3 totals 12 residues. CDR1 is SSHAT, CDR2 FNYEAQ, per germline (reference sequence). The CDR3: CASSLVGETQYF. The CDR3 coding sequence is TGTGCTAGCAGCTTAGTTGGCGAGACCCAGTACTTC.

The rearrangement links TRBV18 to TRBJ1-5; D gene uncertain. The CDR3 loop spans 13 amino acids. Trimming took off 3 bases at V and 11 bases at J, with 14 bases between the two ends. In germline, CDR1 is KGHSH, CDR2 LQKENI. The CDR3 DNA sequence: TGTGCCAGCTCACCGACAAATCGAGAATCCCAGCATTTT. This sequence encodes CASSPTNRESQHF.

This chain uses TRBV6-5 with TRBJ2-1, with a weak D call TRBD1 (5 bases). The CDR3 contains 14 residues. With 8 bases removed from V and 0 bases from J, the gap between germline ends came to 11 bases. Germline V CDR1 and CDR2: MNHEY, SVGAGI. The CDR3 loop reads CASGAVHSYNEQFF. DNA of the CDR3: TGTGCCAGCGGGGCGGTCCACTCCTACAATGAGCAGTTCTTC.

CDR3 bases: TGCGCCAGCAGCTTCGGGGCTAACTATGGCTACACCTTC. This gives the protein CASSFGANYGYTF. V gene TRBV5-1 combines with J gene TRBJ1-2; D remains unclear. Germline lookup yields CDR1 SGHRS and CDR2 YFSETQ. V was trimmed by 2 bases and J by 0 bases, leaving 5 bases between them. The length of the CDR3 is 13 residues.

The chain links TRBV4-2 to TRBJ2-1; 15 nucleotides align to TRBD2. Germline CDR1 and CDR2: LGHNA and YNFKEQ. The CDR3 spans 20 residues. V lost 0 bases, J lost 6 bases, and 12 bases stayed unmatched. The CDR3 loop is CASSQERRGGLAGGANEQFF. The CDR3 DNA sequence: TGTGCCAGCAGCCAAGAGCGCCGCGGGGGACTAGCGGGAGGTGCCAATGAGCAGTTCTTC.

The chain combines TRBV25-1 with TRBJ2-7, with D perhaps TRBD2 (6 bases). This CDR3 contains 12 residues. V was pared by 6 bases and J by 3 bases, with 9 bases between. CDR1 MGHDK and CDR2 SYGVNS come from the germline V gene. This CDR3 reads CASRMGGYEQYF. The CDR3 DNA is TGTGCCAGCAGGATGGGGGGCTACGAGCAGTACTTC.

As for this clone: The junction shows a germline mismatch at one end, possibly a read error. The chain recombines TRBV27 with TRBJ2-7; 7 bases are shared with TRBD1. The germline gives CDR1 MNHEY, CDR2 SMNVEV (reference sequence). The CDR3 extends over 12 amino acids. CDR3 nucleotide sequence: TGTGCCAGCAGTTTTTCGACAGGGCATAAACTCTTC. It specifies CASSFSTGHKLF.

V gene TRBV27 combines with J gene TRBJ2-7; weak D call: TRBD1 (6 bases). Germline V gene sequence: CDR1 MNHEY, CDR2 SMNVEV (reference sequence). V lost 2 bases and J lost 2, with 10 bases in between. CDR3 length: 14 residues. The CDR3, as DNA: TGTGCCAGCAGTTTAGGGGGCATCCCCTACGAGCAGTACTTC. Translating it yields CASSLGGIPYEQYF.

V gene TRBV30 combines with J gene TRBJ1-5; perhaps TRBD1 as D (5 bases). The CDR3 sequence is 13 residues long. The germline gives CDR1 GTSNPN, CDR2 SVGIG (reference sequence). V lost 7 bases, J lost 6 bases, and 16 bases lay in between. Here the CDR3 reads CASEGQGGQPQHF. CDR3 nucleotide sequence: TGTGCCTCCGAGGGGCAGGGAGGTCAGCCCCAGCATTTT.

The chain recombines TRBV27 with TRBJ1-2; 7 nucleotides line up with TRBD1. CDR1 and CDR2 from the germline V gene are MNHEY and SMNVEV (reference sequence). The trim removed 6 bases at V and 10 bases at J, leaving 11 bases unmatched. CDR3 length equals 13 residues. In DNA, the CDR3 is TGTGCCAGCAGCCCGGACAGGACCAAGTACTACACCTTC. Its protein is CASSPDRTKYYTF.

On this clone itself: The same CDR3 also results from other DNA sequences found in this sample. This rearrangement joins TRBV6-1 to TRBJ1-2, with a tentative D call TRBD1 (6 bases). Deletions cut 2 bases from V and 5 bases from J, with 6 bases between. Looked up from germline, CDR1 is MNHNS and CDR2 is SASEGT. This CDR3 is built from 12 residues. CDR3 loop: CASSEQGYGYTF. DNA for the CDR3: TGTGCCAGCAGTGAACAGGGGTATGGCTACACCTTC.

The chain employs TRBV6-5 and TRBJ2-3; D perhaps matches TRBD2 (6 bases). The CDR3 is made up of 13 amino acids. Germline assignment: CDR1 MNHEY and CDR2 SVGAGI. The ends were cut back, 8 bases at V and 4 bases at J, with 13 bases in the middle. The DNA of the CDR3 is TGTGCCAGCCGACGGGAGATTGCAGATACGCAGTATTTT. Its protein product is CASRREIADTQYF.

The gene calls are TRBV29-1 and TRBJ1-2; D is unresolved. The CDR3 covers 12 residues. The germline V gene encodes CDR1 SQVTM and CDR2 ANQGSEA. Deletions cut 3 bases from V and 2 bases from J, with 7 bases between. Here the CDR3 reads CSVDFKNYGYTF. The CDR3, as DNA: TGCAGCGTTGATTTCAAAAACTATGGCTACACCTTC.